This record concerns one T cell receptor (beta chain) sequence. Authors' analysis steps: The assay estimated nucleated cells by amplifying reference gene primers. The table came from immunoSEQ multiplex PCR; TCRdb's copy has only in-frame clones and leaves some out. The DNA gave D and trimming, while V, J and clone size come from that table. The data hold 90,000 to 150,000 clones, with 75% to 80% observed a single time. This entry is derived from a study of blood T cell repertoires in COVID-19. Study in general: Donors in the United States, Italy and Spain gave samples during acute or convalescent COVID-19. T cells, B-cell-depleted T cells, or PBMCs supplied cDNA or gDNA.

The junction had 7 bases not matched to a gene; V was cut back by 4 bases and J by 0 bases. Germline V lookup: CDR1 SGDLS, CDR2 YYNGEE. The CDR3 is 15 amino acids. This TCR derives from a human donor in a cohort sampled during active COVID-19. The rearrangement uses TRBV9 and TRBJ2-7; 7 bases are shared with TRBD2. The sequencing sample was made of peripheral blood. The chain's CDR3 is CASSPTGTNSYEQYF. The CDR3 nucleotides read TGTGCCAGCAGCCCGACCGGGACTAACTCCTACGAGCAGTACTTC. The full variable domain, its missing parts supplied by reference TRBV9 and TRBJ2-7, is DSGVTQTPKHLITATGQRVTLRCSPRSGDLSVYWYQQSLDQGLQFLIQYYNGEERAKGNILERFSAQQFPDLHSELNLSSLELGDSALYFCASSPTGTNSYEQYFGPGTRLTVT.